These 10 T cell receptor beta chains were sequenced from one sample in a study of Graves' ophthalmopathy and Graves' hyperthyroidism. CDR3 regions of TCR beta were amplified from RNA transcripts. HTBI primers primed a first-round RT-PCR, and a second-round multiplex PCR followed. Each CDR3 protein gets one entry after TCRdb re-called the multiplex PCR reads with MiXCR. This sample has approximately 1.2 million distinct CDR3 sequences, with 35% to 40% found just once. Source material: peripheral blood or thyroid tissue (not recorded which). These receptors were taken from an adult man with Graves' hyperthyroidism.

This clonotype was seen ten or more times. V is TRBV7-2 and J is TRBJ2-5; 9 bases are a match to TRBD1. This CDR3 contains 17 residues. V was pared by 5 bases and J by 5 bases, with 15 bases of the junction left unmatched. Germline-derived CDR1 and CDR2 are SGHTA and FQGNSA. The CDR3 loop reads CASSPGTGPSQFETQYF. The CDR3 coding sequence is TGTGCCAGCAGCCCAGGGACAGGGCCATCTCAATTCGAGACCCAGTACTTC.

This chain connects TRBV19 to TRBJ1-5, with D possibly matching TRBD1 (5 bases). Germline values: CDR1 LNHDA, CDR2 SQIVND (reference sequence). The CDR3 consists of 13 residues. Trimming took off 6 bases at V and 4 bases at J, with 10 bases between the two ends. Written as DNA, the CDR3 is TGTGCCAGTAGGGGGGAAACAAATCAGCCCCAGCATTTT. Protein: CASRGETNQPQHF.

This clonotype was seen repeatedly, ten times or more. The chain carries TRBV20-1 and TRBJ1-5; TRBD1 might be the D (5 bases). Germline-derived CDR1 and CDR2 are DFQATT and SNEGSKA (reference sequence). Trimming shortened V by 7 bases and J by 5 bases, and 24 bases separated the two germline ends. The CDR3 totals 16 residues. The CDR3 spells CSVCAVAGDQDQPQHF. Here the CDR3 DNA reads TGCAGTGTTTGTGCGGTTGCTGGGGACCAAGATCAGCCCCAGCATTTT.

CDR3 DNA: TGCGCCAGCAGAGAGGAGGACAGCAGTGCCCCCTACGAGCAGTACTTC. Protein product: CASREEDSSAPYEQYF. The chain is built from TRBV10-2 and TRBJ2-7, with D maybe TRBD1 (6 bases). The germline gives CDR1 WSHSY, CDR2 SAAADI. The germline V and J ends were trimmed by 6 bases and 2 bases, with 20 bases remaining between them. This CDR3 spans 16 amino acids.

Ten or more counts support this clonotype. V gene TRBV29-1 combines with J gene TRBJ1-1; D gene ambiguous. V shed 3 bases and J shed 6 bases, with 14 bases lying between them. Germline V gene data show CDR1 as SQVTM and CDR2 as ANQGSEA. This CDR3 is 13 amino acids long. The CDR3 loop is CSVDRPQSSEAFF. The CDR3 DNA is TGCAGCGTTGATAGGCCACAGAGTTCTGAAGCTTTCTTT.

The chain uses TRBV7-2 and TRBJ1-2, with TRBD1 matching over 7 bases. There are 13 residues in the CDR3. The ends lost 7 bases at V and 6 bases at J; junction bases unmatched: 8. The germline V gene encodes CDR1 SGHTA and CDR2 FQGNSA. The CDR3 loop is CASTPDRADGYTF. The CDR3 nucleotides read TGTGCCAGCACCCCCGACAGGGCGGATGGCTACACCTTC.

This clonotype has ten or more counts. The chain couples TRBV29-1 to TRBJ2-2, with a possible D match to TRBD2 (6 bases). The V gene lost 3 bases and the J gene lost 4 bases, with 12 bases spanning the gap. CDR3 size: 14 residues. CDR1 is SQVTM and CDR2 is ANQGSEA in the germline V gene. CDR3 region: CSVEGGLGTGELFF. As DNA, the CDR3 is TGCAGCGTTGAGGGGGGACTTGGCACCGGGGAGCTGTTTTTT.

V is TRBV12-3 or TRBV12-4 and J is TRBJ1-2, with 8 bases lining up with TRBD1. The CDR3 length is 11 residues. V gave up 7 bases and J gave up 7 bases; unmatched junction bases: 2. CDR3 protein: CASTQGAGYTF. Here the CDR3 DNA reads TGTGCCAGCACCCAGGGGGCTGGCTACACCTTC.

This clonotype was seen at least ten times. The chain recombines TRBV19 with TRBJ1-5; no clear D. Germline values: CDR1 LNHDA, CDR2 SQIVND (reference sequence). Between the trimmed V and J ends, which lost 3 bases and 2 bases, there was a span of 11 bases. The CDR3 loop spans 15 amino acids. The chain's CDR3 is CASSMRPPGNQPQHF. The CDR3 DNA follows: TGTGCCAGTAGTATGCGCCCCCCAGGCAATCAGCCCCAGCATTTT.

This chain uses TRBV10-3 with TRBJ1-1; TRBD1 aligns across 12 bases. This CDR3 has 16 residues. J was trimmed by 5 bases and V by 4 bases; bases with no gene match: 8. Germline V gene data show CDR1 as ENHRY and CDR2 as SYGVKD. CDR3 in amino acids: CAISVGTGGPGTEAFF. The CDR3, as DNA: TGTGCCATCAGTGTTGGGACAGGGGGCCCCGGGACTGAAGCTTTCTTT.